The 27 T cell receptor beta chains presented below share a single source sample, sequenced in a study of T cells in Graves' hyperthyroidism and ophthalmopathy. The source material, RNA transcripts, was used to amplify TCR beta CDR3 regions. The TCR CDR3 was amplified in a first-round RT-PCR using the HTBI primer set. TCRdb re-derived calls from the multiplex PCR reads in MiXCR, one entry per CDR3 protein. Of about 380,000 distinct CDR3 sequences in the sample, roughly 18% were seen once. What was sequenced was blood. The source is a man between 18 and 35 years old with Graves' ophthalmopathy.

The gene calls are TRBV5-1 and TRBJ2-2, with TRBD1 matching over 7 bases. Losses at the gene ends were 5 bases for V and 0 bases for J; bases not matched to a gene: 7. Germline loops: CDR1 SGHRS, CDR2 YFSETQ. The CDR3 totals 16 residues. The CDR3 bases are TGCGCCAGCAGTTTAGGGGACAGAACGAACACCGGGGAGCTGTTTTTT. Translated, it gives CASSLGDRTNTGELFF.

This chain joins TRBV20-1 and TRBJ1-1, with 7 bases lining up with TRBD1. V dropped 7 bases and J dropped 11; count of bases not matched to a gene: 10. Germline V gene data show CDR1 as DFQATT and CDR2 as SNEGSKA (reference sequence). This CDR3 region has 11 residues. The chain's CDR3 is CSEGTEVAAFF. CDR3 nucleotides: TGCAGTGAAGGGACAGAAGTAGCCGCTTTCTTT.

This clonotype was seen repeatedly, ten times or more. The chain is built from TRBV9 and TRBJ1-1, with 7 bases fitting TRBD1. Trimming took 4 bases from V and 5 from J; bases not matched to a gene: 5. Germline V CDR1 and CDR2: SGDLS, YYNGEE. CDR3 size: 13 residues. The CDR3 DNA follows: TGTGCCAGCAGCATGGACAGGTGGACTGAAGCTTTCTTT. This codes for CASSMDRWTEAFF.

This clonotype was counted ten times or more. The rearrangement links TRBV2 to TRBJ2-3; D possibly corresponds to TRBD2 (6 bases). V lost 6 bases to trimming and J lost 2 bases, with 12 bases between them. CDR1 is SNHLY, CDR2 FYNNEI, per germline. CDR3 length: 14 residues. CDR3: CASRRGLSTDTQYF. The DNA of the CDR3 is TGTGCCAGCAGGCGGGGTCTATCCACAGATACGCAGTATTTT.

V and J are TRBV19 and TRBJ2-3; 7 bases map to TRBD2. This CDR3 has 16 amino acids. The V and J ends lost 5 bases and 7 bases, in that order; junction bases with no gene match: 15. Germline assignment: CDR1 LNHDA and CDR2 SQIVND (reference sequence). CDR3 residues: CASSPRILATLHTQYF. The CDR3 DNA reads TGTGCCAGTAGTCCTCGAATACTAGCGACGCTCCATACGCAGTATTTT.

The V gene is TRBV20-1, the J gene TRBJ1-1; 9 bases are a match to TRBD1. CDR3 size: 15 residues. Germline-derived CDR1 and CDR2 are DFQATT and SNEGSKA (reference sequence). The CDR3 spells CRAPGTGSMNTEAFF. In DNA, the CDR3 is TGCAGGGCCCCAGGGACAGGGTCCATGAACACTGAAGCTTTCTTT.

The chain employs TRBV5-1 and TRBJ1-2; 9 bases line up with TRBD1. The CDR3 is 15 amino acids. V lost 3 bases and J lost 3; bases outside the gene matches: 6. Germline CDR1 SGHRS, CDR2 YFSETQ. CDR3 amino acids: CASSWGTGIDYGYTF. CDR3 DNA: TGCGCCAGCAGCTGGGGGACAGGGATCGACTATGGCTACACCTTC. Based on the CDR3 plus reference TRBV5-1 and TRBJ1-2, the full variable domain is KAGVTQTPRYLIKTRGQQVTLSCSPISGHRSVSWYQQTPGQGLQFLFEYFSETQRNKGNFPGRFSGRQFSNSRSEMNVSTLELGDSALYLCASSWGTGIDYGYTFGSGTRLTVV.

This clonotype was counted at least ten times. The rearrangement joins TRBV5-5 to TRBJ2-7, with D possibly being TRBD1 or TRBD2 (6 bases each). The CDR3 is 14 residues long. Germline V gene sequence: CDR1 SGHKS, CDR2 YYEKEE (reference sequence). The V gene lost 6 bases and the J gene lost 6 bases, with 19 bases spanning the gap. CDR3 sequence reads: CASTVTGSGGEQYF. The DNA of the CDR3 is TGTGCCAGCACCGTGACAGGCTCCGGGGGCGAGCAGTACTTC.

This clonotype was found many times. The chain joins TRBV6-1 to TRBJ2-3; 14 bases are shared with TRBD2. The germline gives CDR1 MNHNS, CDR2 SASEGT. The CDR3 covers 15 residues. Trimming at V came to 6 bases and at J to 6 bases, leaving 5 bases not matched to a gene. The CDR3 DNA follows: TGTGCCAGCAGGCCGACTAGCGGGGGGGCGGATACGCAGTATTTT. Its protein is CASRPTSGGADTQYF.

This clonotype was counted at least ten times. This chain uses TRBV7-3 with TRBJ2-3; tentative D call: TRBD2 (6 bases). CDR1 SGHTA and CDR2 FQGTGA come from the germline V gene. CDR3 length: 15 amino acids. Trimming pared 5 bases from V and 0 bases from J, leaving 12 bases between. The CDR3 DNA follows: TGTGCCAGCAGCAGGACTATCACCAGCACAGATACGCAGTATTTT. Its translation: CASSRTITSTDTQYF.

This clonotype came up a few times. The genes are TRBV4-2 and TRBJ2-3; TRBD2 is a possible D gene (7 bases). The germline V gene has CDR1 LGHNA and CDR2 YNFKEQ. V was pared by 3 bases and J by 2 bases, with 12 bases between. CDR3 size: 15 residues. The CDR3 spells CASSQRRGLTDTQYF. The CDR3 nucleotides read TGTGCCAGCAGCCAGCGGCGGGGGCTCACAGATACGCAGTATTTT.

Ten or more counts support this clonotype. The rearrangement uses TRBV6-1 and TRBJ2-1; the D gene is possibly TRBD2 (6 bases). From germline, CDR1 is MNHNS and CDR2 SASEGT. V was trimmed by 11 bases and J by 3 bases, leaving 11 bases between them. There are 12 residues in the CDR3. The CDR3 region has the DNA TGTGCCGCCGGAGGGGTCTACAATGAGCAGTTCTTC. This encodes CAAGGVYNEQFF.

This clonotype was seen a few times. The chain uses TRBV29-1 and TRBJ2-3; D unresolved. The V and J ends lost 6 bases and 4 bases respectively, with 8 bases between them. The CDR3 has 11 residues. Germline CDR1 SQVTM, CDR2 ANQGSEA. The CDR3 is CSVDPADTQYF. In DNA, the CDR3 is TGCAGCGTCGACCCCGCAGATACGCAGTATTTT.

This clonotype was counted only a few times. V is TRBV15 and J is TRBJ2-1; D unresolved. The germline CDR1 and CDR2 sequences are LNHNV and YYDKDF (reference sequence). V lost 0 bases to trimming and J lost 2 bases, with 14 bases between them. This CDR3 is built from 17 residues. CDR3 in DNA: TGTGCCACCAGCAGAGATATGGTGGGTGGGACCTACAATGAGCAGTTCTTC. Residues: CATSRDMVGGTYNEQFF. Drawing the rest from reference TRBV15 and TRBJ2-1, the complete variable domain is DAMVIQNPRYQVTQFGKPVTLSCSQTLNHNVMYWYQQKSSQAPKLLFHYYDKDFNNEADTPDNFQSRRPNTSFCFLDIRSPGLGDTAMYLCATSRDMVGGTYNEQFFGPGTRLTVL.

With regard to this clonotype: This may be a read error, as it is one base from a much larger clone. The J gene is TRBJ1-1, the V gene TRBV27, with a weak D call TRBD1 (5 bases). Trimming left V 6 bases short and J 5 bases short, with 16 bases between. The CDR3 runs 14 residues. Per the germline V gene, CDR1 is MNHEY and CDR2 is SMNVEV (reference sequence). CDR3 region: CASRKTGTGTEAFF. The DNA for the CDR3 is TGTGCCAGCAGGAAGACGGGGACGGGAACTGAAGCTTTCTTT.

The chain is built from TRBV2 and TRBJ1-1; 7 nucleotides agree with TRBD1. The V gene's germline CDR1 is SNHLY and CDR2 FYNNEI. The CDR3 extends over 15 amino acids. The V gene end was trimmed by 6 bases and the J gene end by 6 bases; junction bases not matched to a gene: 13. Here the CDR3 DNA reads TGTGCCAGCAGCGCCCAAGGGGTACAGGGGTCTGAAGCTTTCTTT. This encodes CASSAQGVQGSEAFF.

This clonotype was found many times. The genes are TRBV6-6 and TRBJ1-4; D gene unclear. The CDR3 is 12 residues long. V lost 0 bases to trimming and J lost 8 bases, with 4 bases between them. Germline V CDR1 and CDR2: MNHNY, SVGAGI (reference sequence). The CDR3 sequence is CASSYSGEKLFF. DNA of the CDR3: TGTGCCAGCAGTTACTCGGGCGAAAAACTGTTTTTT.

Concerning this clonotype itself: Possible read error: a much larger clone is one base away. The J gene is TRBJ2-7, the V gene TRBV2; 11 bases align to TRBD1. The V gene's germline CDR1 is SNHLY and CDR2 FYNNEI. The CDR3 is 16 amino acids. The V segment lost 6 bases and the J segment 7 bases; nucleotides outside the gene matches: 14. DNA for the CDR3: TGTGCCAGCAGGGGAGCCGGGGGACAGGGGGTTGGTGAGCAGTACTTC. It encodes CASRGAGGQGVGEQYF.

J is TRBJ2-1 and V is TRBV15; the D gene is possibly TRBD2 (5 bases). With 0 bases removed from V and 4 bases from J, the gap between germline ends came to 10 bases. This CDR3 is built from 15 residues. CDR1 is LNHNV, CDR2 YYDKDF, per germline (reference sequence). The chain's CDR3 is CATSREGEGYNEQFF. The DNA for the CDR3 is TGTGCCACCAGCAGAGAAGGTGAGGGTTACAATGAGCAGTTCTTC.

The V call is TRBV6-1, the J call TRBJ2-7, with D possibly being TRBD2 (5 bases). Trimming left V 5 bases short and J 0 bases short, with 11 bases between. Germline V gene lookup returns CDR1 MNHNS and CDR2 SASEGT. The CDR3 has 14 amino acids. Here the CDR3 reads CASSPGLGSYEQYF. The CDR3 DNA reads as TGTGCCAGCAGTCCTGGACTTGGCTCCTACGAGCAGTACTTC.

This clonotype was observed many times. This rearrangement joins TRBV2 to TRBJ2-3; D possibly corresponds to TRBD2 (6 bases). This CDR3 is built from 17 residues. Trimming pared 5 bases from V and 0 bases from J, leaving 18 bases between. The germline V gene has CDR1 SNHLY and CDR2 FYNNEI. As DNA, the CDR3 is TGTGCCAGCAGTTATTTTCGCCGGGACTTTAGCACAGATACGCAGTATTTT. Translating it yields CASSYFRRDFSTDTQYF.

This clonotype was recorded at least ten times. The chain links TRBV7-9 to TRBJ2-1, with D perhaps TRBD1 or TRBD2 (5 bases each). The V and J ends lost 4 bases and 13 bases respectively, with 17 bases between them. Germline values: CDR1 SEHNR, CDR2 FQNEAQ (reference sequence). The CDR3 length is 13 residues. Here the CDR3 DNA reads TGTGCCAGCAGCTCCACAGGACTCTACACTCAGTTCTTC. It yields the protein CASSSTGLYTQFF.

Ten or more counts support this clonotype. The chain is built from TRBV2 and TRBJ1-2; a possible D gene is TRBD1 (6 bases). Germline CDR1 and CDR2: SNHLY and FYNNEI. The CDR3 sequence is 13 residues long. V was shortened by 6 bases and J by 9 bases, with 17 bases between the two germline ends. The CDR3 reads CASSPEGGYSYTF. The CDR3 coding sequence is TGTGCCAGCAGCCCAGAGGGGGGCTACAGCTACACCTTC.

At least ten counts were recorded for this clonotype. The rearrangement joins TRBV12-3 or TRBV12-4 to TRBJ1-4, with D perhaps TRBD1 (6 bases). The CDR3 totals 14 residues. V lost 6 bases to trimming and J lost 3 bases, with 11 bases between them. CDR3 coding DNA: TGTGCCAGCAGACGTGGACAGTCTAATGAAAAACTGTTTTTT. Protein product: CASRRGQSNEKLFF.

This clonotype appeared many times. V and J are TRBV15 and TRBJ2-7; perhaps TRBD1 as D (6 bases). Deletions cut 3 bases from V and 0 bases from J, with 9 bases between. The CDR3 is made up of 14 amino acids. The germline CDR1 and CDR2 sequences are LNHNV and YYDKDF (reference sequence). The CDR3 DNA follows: TGTGCCACCAGCAGTGTACAGGGCTCCTACGAGCAGTACTTC. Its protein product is CATSSVQGSYEQYF.

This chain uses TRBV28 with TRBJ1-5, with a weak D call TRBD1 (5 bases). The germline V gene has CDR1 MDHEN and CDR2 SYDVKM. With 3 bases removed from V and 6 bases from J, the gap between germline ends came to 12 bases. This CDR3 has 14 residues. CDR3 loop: CASSFSGARQPQHF. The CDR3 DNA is TGTGCCAGCAGTTTTTCCGGGGCACGTCAGCCCCAGCATTTT.

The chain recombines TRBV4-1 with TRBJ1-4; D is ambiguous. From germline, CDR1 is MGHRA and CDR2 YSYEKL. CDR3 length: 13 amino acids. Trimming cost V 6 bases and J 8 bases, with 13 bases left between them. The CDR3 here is CASSIFLQEKLFF. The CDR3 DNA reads TGCGCCAGCAGTATTTTCCTACAGGAAAAACTGTTTTTT.